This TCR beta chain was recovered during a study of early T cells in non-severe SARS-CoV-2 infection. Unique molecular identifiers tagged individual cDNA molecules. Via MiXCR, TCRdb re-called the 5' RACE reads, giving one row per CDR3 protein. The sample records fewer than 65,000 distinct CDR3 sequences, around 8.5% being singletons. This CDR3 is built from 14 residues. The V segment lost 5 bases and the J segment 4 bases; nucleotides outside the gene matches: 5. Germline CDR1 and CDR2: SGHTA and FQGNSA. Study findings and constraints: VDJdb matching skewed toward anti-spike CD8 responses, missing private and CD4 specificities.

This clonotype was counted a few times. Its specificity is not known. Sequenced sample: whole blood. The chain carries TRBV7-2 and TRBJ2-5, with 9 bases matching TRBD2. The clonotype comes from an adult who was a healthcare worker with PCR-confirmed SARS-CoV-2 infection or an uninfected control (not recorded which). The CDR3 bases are TGTGCCAGCAGCGTGGGCGGGGGGGCAGAGACCCAGTACTTC. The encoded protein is CASSVGGGAETQYF.